The next 10 T cell receptor beta chains were all read from a single sample in a study of blood T cell repertoires in COVID-19. The assay was immunoSEQ multiplex PCR, and TCRdb's table has in-frame clones only and misses some. The data hold fewer than 200,000 clones, with over 75% observed a single time. Sequencing was done on a sample of peripheral blood. All receptors derive from a man between 60 and 75 years old who had recovered from COVID-19.

This chain connects TRBV18 to TRBJ1-1; the match to TRBD1 covers 9 bases. After removal of 6 bases from V and 1 base from J, the junction contained 9 bases not matched to a gene. The germline gives CDR1 KGHSH, CDR2 LQKENI. The CDR3 totals 16 residues. The CDR3: CASSRTGEFRNTEAFF. The CDR3 DNA reads as TGTGCCAGCTCCCGGACAGGGGAATTTAGGAACACTGAAGCTTTCTTT.

The chain has TRBV5-1 and TRBJ2-2; a possible D gene is TRBD2 (6 bases). CDR3 size: 14 residues. Trimming cost V 4 bases and J 3 bases, with 10 bases left between them. Germline CDR1 reads SGHRS; CDR2 reads YFSETQ. CDR3 nucleotides: TGCGCCAGCAGCGCGGGATCCTACACCGGGGAGCTGTTTTTT. This encodes CASSAGSYTGELFF.

The J gene is TRBJ2-1, the V gene TRBV5-1, with 7 bases that match TRBD1. The CDR3 spans 16 residues. Germline V gene lookup returns CDR1 SGHRS and CDR2 YFSETQ. J lost 5 bases, V lost 4 bases, and 12 bases had no gene match. CDR3 loop: CASSQPGQSFNNEQFF. The DNA of the CDR3 is TGCGCCAGCAGCCAGCCGGGACAGAGCTTTAACAATGAGCAGTTCTTC. The full variable domain, rest sourced from reference TRBV5-1 and TRBJ2-1, is KAGVTQTPRYLIKTRGQQVTLSCSPISGHRSVSWYQQTPGQGLQFLFEYFSETQRNKGNFPGRFSGRQFSNSRSEMNVSTLELGDSALYLCASSQPGQSFNNEQFFGPGTRLTVL.

CDR3 in amino acids: CASSLGKGTGGAGGEKLFF. Written as DNA, the CDR3 is TGTGCCAGCAGCTTAGGAAAGGGGACAGGGGGCGCGGGTGGTGAAAAACTGTTTTTT. The V and J genes are TRBV7-2 and TRBJ1-4, with 12 bases identical to TRBD1. In germline, CDR1 is SGHTA, CDR2 FQGNSA. The CDR3 runs 19 residues. V dropped 1 base and J dropped 7; count of bases not matched to a gene: 13.

The CDR3 region is CASSMGHPSNQPQHF. The CDR3 DNA follows: TGTGCCAGTAGTATGGGACACCCTAGCAATCAGCCCCAGCATTTT. The V and J genes are TRBV19 and TRBJ1-5, with a tentative D call TRBD1 (6 bases). Trimming shortened V by 3 bases and J by 0 bases, and 9 bases separated the two germline ends. This CDR3 is built from 15 residues. Germline CDR1 LNHDA, CDR2 SQIVND (reference sequence).

The J gene is TRBJ2-1, the V gene TRBV18; D might be TRBD1 (5 bases). Germline V CDR1 and CDR2: KGHSH, LQKENI. Trimming removed 3 bases from V and 8 bases from J, with 29 bases in between. This CDR3 spans 19 amino acids. The CDR3, as DNA: TGTGCCAGCTCACCTGACCAAACCGGACGACAGAGAGGTAGGGATGAGCAGTTCTTC. Translated, it gives CASSPDQTGRQRGRDEQFF.

The rearrangement joins TRBV7-2 to TRBJ2-6, with a weak D call TRBD2 (6 bases). Germline V CDR1 and CDR2: SGHTA, FQGNSA. CDR3 length: 17 residues. The V gene lost 5 bases and the J gene lost 1 base, with 15 bases spanning the gap. CDR3 DNA sequence: TGTGCCAGCAGCCCTTCGGGCGGGGCTTCTGGGGCCAACGTCCTGACTTTC. Translated: CASSPSGGASGANVLTF.

V usage is TRBV24-1 and J usage is TRBJ2-5; 8 nucleotides agree with TRBD1. With V trimmed by 4 bases and J by 1 base, 10 bases remained unmatched. The germline V gene encodes CDR1 KGHDR and CDR2 SFDVKD. This CDR3 is built from 17 residues. The CDR3: CATSDRTGRGFQETQYF. The CDR3 DNA follows: TGTGCCACCAGTGACAGGACAGGGAGAGGCTTCCAAGAGACCCAGTACTTC.

V and J are TRBV7-2 and TRBJ1-2; no clear D. The CDR3 spans 13 residues. V was trimmed by 4 bases and J by 3 bases, leaving 9 bases between them. The germline V gene has CDR1 SGHTA and CDR2 FQGNSA. The CDR3: CASSSYLDYGYTF. CDR3 bases: TGTGCCAGCAGCTCCTACCTGGACTATGGCTACACCTTC.

This rearrangement joins TRBV11-3 to TRBJ2-2; possible D gene TRBD2, 6 bases. Germline V gene lookup returns CDR1 SGHNT and CDR2 YENEEA. The V end was cut by 5 bases, the J end by 12 bases, with 19 bases between. The CDR3 length is 14 residues. The CDR3 reads CASSNYRDSDKLFF. DNA for the CDR3: TGTGCCAGCAGCAATTACCGGGACTCCGATAAGCTGTTTTTT.